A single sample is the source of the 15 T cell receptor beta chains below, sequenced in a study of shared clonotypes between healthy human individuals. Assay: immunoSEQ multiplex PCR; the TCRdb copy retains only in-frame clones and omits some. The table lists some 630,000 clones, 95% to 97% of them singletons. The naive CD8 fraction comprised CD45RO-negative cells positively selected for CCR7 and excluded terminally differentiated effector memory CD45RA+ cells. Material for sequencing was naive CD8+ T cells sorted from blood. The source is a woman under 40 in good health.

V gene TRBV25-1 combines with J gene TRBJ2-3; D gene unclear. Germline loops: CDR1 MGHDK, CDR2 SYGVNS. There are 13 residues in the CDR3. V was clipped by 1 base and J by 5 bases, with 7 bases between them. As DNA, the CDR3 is TGTGCCAGCAGTGAATCAGGTGGAGATACGCAGTATTTT. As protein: CASSESGGDTQYF.

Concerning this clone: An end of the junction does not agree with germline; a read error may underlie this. The CDR3 loop is CASRLGDRGTMNEQFF. For the CDR3, the DNA is TGCGCCAGCAGGTTGGGAGACAGGGGAACGATGAATGAGCAGTTCTTC. This chain uses TRBV5-1 with TRBJ2-1; 8 nucleotides line up with TRBD1. Germline lookup yields CDR1 SGHRS and CDR2 YFSETQ. The CDR3 is 16 residues long.

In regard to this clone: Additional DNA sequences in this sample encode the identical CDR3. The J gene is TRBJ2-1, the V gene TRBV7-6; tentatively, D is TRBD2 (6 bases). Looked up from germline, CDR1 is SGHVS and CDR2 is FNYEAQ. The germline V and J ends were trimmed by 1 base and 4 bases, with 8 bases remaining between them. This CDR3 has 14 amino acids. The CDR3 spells CASSLGGTYNEQFF. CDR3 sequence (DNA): TGTGCCAGCAGCTTAGGCGGGACGTACAATGAGCAGTTCTTC.

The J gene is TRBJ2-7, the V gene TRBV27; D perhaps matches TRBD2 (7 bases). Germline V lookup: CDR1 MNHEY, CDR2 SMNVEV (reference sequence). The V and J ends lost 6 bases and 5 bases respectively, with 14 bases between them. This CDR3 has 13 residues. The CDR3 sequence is CASRWGGPNEQYF. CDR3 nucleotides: TGTGCCAGCAGGTGGGGGGGGCCAAACGAGCAGTACTTC.

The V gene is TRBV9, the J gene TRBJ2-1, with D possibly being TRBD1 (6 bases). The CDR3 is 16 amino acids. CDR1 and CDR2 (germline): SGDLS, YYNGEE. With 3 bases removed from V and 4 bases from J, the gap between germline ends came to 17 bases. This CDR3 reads CASSEDGTPEYNEQFF. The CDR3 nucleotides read TGTGCCAGCAGCGAAGACGGGACACCAGAGTACAATGAGCAGTTCTTC. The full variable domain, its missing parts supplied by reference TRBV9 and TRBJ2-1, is DSGVTQTPKHLITATGQRVTLRCSPRSGDLSVYWYQQSLDQGLQFLIQYYNGEERAKGNILERFSAQQFPDLHSELNLSSLELGDSALYFCASSEDGTPEYNEQFFGPGTRLTVL.

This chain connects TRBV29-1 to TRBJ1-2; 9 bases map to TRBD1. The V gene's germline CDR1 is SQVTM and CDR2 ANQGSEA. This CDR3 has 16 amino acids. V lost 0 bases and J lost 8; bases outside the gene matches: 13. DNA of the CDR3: TGCAGCGTTGAAGACAGGATGACAGGGGGATTGGAGGGCTACACCTTC. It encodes CSVEDRMTGGLEGYTF.

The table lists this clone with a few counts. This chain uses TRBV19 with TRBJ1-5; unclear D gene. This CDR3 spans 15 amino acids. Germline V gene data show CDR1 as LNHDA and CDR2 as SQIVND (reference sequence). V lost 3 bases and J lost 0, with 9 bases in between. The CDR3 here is CASSMWESSNQPQHF. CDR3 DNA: TGTGCCAGTAGTATGTGGGAATCTAGCAATCAGCCCCAGCATTTT.

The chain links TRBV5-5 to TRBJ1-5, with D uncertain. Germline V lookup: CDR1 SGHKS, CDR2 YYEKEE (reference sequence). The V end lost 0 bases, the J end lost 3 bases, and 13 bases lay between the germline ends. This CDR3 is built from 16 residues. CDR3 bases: TGTGCCAGCAGCTTGGAGTCTGGCAGGCTCAATCAGCCCCAGCATTTT. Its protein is CASSLESGRLNQPQHF.

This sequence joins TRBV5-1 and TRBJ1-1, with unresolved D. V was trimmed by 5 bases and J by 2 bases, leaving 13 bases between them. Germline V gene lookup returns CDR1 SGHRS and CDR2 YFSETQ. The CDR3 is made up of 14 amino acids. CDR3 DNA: TGCGCCAGCAGGCCAGCGGGAGGAAACACTGAAGCTTTCTTT. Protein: CASRPAGGNTEAFF.

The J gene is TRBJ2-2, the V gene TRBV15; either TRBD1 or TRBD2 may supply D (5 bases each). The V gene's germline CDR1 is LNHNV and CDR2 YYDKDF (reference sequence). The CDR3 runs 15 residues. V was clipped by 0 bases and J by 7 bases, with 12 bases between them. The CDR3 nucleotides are TGTGCCACCAGCAGAGATTTTCCGGGGCACGGGGAGCTGTTTTTT. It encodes CATSRDFPGHGELFF.

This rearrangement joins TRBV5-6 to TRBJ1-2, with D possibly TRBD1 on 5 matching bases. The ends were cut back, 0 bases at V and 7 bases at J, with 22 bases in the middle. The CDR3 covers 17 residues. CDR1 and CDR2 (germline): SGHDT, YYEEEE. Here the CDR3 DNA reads TGTGCCAGCAGCTTGGCCGGGTGGGGCGCGGATCCGAGTGGCTACACCTTC. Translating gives CASSLAGWGADPSGYTF.

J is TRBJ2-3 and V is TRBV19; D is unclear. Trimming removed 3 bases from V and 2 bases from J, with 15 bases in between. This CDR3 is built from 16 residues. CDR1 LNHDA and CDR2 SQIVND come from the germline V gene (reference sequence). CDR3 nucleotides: TGTGCCAGTAGTATTTTTCCCGGCGGTCCCACAGATACGCAGTATTTT. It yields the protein CASSIFPGGPTDTQYF.

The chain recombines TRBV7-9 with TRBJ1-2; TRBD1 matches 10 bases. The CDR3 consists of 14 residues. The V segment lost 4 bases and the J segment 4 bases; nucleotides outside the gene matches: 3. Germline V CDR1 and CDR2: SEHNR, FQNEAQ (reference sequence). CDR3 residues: CASSSDRGGYGYTF. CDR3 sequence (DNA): TGTGCCAGCAGCTCGGACAGGGGGGGCTATGGCTACACCTTC. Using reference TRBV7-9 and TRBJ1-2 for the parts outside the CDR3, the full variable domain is DTGVSQNPRHKITKRGQNVTFRCDPISEHNRLYWYRQTLGQGPEFLTYFQNEAQLEKSRLLSDRFSAERPKGSFSTLEIQRTEQGDSAMYLCASSSDRGGYGYTFGSGTRLTVV.

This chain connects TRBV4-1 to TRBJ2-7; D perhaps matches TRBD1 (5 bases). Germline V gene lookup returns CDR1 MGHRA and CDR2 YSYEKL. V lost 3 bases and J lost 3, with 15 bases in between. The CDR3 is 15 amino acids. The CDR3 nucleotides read TGCGCCAGCAGCCAGGCCGTGGGGCAGGGCTACGAGCAGTACTTC. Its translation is CASSQAVGQGYEQYF.

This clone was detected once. CDR3: CASSSLEALNTGELFF. The CDR3 region has the DNA TGTGCCAGCAGCTCGCTGGAGGCCTTGAACACCGGGGAGCTGTTTTTT. The chain couples TRBV7-9 to TRBJ2-2, with D perhaps matching TRBD2 (5 bases). Germline CDR1 and CDR2: SEHNR and FQNEAQ (reference sequence). The CDR3 spans 16 residues. V was pared by 4 bases and J by 1 base, with 13 bases between.